Following are 25 T cell receptor beta chains from one sample sequenced in a study of blood T cells in healthy people across ages. A second PCR of about 7 to 12 cycles used a sample-barcoded 5' primer and a J-beta primer mix. TCRdb passed the 5' RACE reads through MiXCR, listing each CDR3 protein once. The table includes fewer than 2,000,000 distinct CDR3 sequences, 30% to 40% detected once. Sequencing used blood. The receptors shown here come from a human donor in good health.

This chain connects TRBV12-3 or TRBV12-4 to TRBJ1-2; D perhaps matches TRBD1 (5 bases). V lost 3 bases, J lost 3 bases, and 11 bases lay in between. This CDR3 is built from 14 residues. The CDR3 sequence: CASSFQGLDYGYTF. The DNA of the CDR3 is TGTGCCAGCAGTTTCCAGGGCTTAGACTATGGCTACACCTTC.

In regard to this clonotype: At one end, the junction sequence differs from germline, possibly due to a read error. The chain links TRBV10-1 to TRBJ2-7; D unclear. This CDR3 contains 12 residues. Per germline, CDR1 WNHNN and CDR2 SYGVQD (reference sequence). The CDR3 here is CAIHGPSYEQYF. The CDR3, as DNA: TGTGCCATCCACGGGCCCTCCTACGAGCAGTACTTC.

The gene calls are TRBV15 and TRBJ1-4; D call uncertain. CDR3 length equals 14 residues. Germline-derived CDR1 and CDR2 are LNHNV and YYDKDF (reference sequence). V was trimmed by 2 bases and J by 10 bases, leaving 14 bases between them. CDR3 sequence: CATSRPPSGRKLFF. Here the CDR3 DNA reads TGTGCCACCAGCAGACCTCCTTCAGGAAGAAAACTGTTTTTT.

This clonotype occurred a few times. V usage is TRBV12-3 or TRBV12-4 and J usage is TRBJ2-7; weak D call: TRBD1 (6 bases). CDR3 length equals 14 residues. V was trimmed by 1 base and J by 3 bases, leaving 10 bases between them. The CDR3 region is CASSLENRVYEQYF. In DNA, the CDR3 is TGTGCCAGCAGTTTAGAAAACAGGGTCTACGAGCAGTACTTC.

The CDR3 protein is CSGEGDRGKETQYF. CDR3 in DNA: TGCAGTGGCGAGGGGGACCGGGGGAAAGAGACCCAGTACTTC. V and J are TRBV20-1 and TRBJ2-5, with D perhaps given as TRBD1 or TRBD2 (6 bases each). The CDR3 loop spans 14 amino acids. Trimming removed 7 bases from V and 3 bases from J, with 18 bases in between. CDR1 and CDR2 (germline): DFQATT, SNEGSKA (reference sequence).

The chain has TRBV4-1 and TRBJ2-6; D is unclear. Deletions cut 3 bases from V and 2 bases from J, with 8 bases between. This CDR3 is built from 15 residues. Germline V gene lookup returns CDR1 MGHRA and CDR2 YSYEKL. CDR3 bases: TGCGCCAGCAGCCAGACAACGGCTGGGGCCAACGTCCTGACTTTC. It yields the protein CASSQTTAGANVLTF.

The chain carries TRBV12-3 or TRBV12-4 and TRBJ2-1; 9 positions agree with TRBD2. This CDR3 spans 15 amino acids. The J segment lost 7 bases and the V segment lost 8 bases, leaving 12 bases of the junction unmatched. The CDR3 region is CASGLGGGAGNEQFF. CDR3 coding DNA: TGTGCCAGCGGGTTGGGCGGGGGGGCCGGTAATGAGCAGTTCTTC.

This clonotype has a handful of counts. The chain has TRBV29-1 and TRBJ1-1; D is undetermined. The CDR3 spans 13 residues. Germline V gives CDR1 SQVTM, CDR2 ANQGSEA. V dropped 6 bases and J dropped 2 bases, with 13 bases sitting between them. CDR3 DNA: TGCAGCGTGGTAGTTGGCAGCAACACTGAAGCTTTCTTT. Translating gives CSVVVGSNTEAFF. The entire variable domain, with the rest obtained from reference TRBV29-1 and TRBJ1-1, is as follows: SAVISQKPSRDICQRGTSLTIQCQVDSQVTMMFWYRQQPGQSLTLIATANQGSEATYESGFVIDKFPISRPNLTFSTLTVSNMSPEDSSIYLCSVVVGSNTEAFFGQGTRLTVV.

The chain combines TRBV6-1 with TRBJ2-1, with TRBD2 matching 9 bases. The CDR3 has 19 residues. J lost 2 bases, V lost 3 bases, and 14 bases had no gene match. The germline gives CDR1 MNHNS, CDR2 SASEGT. This CDR3 reads CASSDRPSGDLLPYNEQFF. DNA for the CDR3: TGTGCCAGCAGTGATAGGCCTAGCGGGGATTTGTTACCCTACAATGAGCAGTTCTTC.

V is TRBV7-8 and J is TRBJ1-1; D is ambiguous. V gave up 5 bases and J gave up 6 bases, with 16 bases separating them. Germline V gene lookup returns CDR1 SGHVS and CDR2 FQNEAQ. The CDR3 runs to 14 residues. In DNA, the CDR3 is TGTGCCAGCAGCGCTGAGCCCCGGTGGCCTGAAGCTTTCTTT. Protein: CASSAEPRWPEAFF.

This clonotype was picked up a small number of times. The genes are TRBV29-1 and TRBJ2-5, with D possibly matching TRBD2 (5 bases). Germline V gene lookup returns CDR1 SQVTM and CDR2 ANQGSEA. Trimming removed 6 bases at V and 0 bases at J, with 11 bases between. The CDR3 loop spans 13 amino acids. This CDR3 is CSVKTMYQETQYF. The CDR3 DNA sequence: TGCAGCGTGAAGACTATGTACCAAGAGACCCAGTACTTC.

This clonotype was detected only a few times. The chain recombines TRBV12-3 or TRBV12-4 with TRBJ2-2; 8 bases line up with TRBD1. This CDR3 contains 14 residues. Losses at the gene ends were 5 bases for V and 7 bases for J; bases not matched to a gene: 6. Here the CDR3 DNA reads TGTGCCAGCAGTATACAGGGGGTGGTCGGGGAGCTGTTTTTT. It yields the protein CASSIQGVVGELFF.

CDR3: CASSWTSGGGYNEQFF. In DNA, the CDR3 is TGCGCCAGCAGCTGGACTAGCGGGGGGGGCTACAATGAGCAGTTCTTC. This sequence joins TRBV5-1 and TRBJ2-1, with TRBD2 matching 15 bases. This CDR3 region has 16 residues. The junction had 1 base not matched to a gene; V was cut back by 3 bases and J by 3 bases. The V gene's germline CDR1 is SGHRS and CDR2 YFSETQ.

This clonotype was observed a few times. The V call is TRBV7-2, the J call TRBJ1-6; D is unresolved. The germline V gene encodes CDR1 SGHTA and CDR2 FQGNSA. This CDR3 is 14 amino acids long. With 1 base removed from V and 9 bases from J, the gap between germline ends came to 10 bases. The CDR3 DNA follows: TGTGCCAGCAGCTTAGATTCGGCGAGTTCACCCCTCCACTTT. It is translated as CASSLDSASSPLHF.

The chain joins TRBV6-1 to TRBJ2-3, with D possibly TRBD2 on 6 matching bases. V lost 1 base and J lost 3, with 17 bases in between. Germline-derived CDR1 and CDR2 are MNHNS and SASEGT. There are 17 residues in the CDR3. The CDR3 protein is CASSEGWTNGGTDTQYF. In DNA form, the CDR3 reads TGTGCCAGCAGTGAAGGTTGGACTAATGGTGGGACAGATACGCAGTATTTT.

The V call is TRBV6-1, the J call TRBJ1-1, with 9 bases matching TRBD1. Trimming took 6 bases from V and 0 from J; bases not matched to a gene: 20. Looked up from germline, CDR1 is MNHNS and CDR2 is SASEGT. This CDR3 has 20 residues. CDR3 amino acids: CASSHRTGDLKLLMNTEAFF. As DNA, the CDR3 is TGTGCCAGCAGCCATCGGACAGGGGACCTGAAATTGCTTATGAACACTGAAGCTTTCTTT.

This clonotype was picked up a small number of times. The chain employs TRBV7-2 and TRBJ1-5; D perhaps matches TRBD1 (5 bases). CDR1 SGHTA and CDR2 FQGNSA come from the germline V gene. The CDR3 covers 15 residues. The V end lost 0 bases, the J end lost 3 bases, and 9 bases lay between the germline ends. CDR3 bases: TGTGCCAGCAGCTTAGCTTCAGGGACCAATCAGCCCCAGCATTTT. Its protein is CASSLASGTNQPQHF.

This clonotype came up many times. J is TRBJ2-5 and V is TRBV4-3, with D possibly TRBD2 on 5 matching bases. Looked up from germline, CDR1 is LGHNA and CDR2 is YSLEER. The CDR3 consists of 13 residues. The ends were cut back, 4 bases at V and 9 bases at J, with 15 bases in the middle. The CDR3 DNA is TGCGCCAGCAGCCTTGAGGAGCGGAGCCCCCAGTACTTC. This gives the protein CASSLEERSPQYF.

V is TRBV5-5 and J is TRBJ1-5; D might be TRBD1 (5 bases). Deletions cut 8 bases from V and 4 bases from J, with 19 bases between. Germline CDR1 is SGHKS and CDR2 is YYEKEE (reference sequence). The CDR3 spans 15 residues. CDR3 in amino acids: CASTTGGVRNQPQHF. CDR3 nucleotide sequence: TGTGCCAGTACAACGGGGGGTGTCCGGAATCAGCCCCAGCATTTT.

The chain is built from TRBV3-1 and TRBJ2-7; 12 nucleotides line up with TRBD2. Judging by the DNA end, TRBJ2-5 fits better; the J call may be wrong. Germline CDR1 LGHDT, CDR2 YNNKEL (reference sequence). The CDR3 covers 16 residues. The CDR3 loop is CASSQDLAGGPWTQYF. As DNA, the CDR3 is TGTGCCAGCAGCCAGGACCTAGCGGGGGGGCCGTGGACCCAGTACTTC.

The chain uses TRBV5-1 and TRBJ2-3; 9 bases are shared with TRBD2. CDR3 length: 16 amino acids. CDR1 SGHRS and CDR2 YFSETQ come from the germline V gene. V gave up 5 bases and J gave up 5 bases; unmatched junction bases: 12. The CDR3 DNA follows: TGCGCCAGCAGTAAAGAAGGACAGCGGGGGGTAGATACGCAGTATTTT. The encoded protein is CASSKEGQRGVDTQYF.

With regard to this clonotype: One junction end disagrees with the germline gene, perhaps due to a read error. The J gene is TRBJ2-5, the V gene TRBV7-2, with 7 bases that match TRBD1. The J call is in doubt because the DNA end fits TRBJ2-7 better. The CDR3 sequence is 14 residues long. Germline loops: CDR1 SGHTA, CDR2 FQGNSA. The CDR3 region is CAGSVRDSIYEQYF. Here the CDR3 DNA reads TGTGCCGGCAGCGTCCGGGACAGTATCTACGAGCAGTACTTC.

The chain recombines TRBV28 with TRBJ2-7; D is possibly TRBD2 (6 bases). This CDR3 has 15 amino acids. V was shortened by 7 bases and J by 3 bases, with 19 bases between the two germline ends. In germline, CDR1 is MDHEN, CDR2 SYDVKM. The DNA for the CDR3 is TGTGCCAGCACCCGACGGCAGGGAGGAGGCTACGAGCAGTACTTC. Amino acids: CASTRRQGGGYEQYF.

V gene TRBV4-3 combines with J gene TRBJ2-2; 7 bases map to TRBD2. The J segment lost 6 bases and the V segment lost 0 bases, leaving 13 bases of the junction unmatched. This CDR3 has 18 amino acids. Germline CDR1 LGHNA, CDR2 YSLEER. CDR3 bases: TGCGCCAGCAGCCAAGATCATGGAGCGGGGAGGATATCCGGGGAGCTGTTTTTT. Translated: CASSQDHGAGRISGELFF.

The chain couples TRBV9 to TRBJ2-5; D remains ambiguous. The CDR3 has 13 amino acids. The V end was cut by 1 base, the J end by 5 bases, with 9 bases between. Germline CDR1 reads SGDLS; CDR2 reads YYNGEE. CDR3 sequence: CASSVTGWETQYF. As DNA, the CDR3 is TGTGCCAGCAGCGTAACCGGGTGGGAGACCCAGTACTTC.